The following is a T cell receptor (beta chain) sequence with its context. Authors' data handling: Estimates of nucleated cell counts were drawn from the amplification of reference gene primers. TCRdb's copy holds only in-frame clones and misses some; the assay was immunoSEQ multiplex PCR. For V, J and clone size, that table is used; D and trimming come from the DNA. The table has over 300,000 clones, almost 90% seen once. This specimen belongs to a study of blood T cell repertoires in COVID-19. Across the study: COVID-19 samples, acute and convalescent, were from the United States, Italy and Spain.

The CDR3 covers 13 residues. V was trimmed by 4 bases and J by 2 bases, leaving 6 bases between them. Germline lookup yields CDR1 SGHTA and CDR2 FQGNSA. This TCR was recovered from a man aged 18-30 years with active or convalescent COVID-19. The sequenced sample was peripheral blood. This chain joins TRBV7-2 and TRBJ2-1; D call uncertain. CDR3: CASSSTTYNEQFF. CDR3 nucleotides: TGTGCCAGCAGCTCCACAACCTACAATGAGCAGTTCTTC.